This TCR beta chain was identified in a study of blood T cell repertoires in COVID-19. The table came from immunoSEQ multiplex PCR; TCRdb's copy has only in-frame clones and leaves some out. Here the sample spans roughly 78,000 clones, approximately 85% being singletons. The sample comprised peripheral blood. The sequence came from a middle-aged man with acute or convalescent COVID-19.

The CDR3 region is CASSIGGGSSYNSPLHF. The CDR3 DNA reads as TGTGCCAGTAGTATAGGCGGAGGGAGCTCCTATAATTCACCCCTCCACTTT. This chain connects TRBV19 to TRBJ1-6, with unresolved D. Between the trimmed V and J ends, which lost 1 base and 0 bases, there was a span of 10 bases. CDR3 length: 17 amino acids. The germline CDR1 and CDR2 sequences are LNHDA and SQIVND (reference sequence). Drawing the rest from reference TRBV19 and TRBJ1-6, the complete variable domain is DGGITQSPKYLFRKEGQNVTLSCEQNLNHDAMYWYRQDPGQGLRLIYYSQIVNDFQKGDIAEGYSVSREKKESFPLTVTSAQKNPTAFYLCASSIGGGSSYNSPLHFGNGTRLTVT.